The rows below give T cell receptor beta chains drawn from one sample of a study of long-term antiretroviral therapy in people with HIV. Sequenced by immunoSEQ multiplex PCR; TCRdb stores in-frame clones only, minus some. The data show about 20,000 clones, nearly 80% seen once. Specimen: unsorted PBMCs, collected 0.3 years after starting antiretroviral therapy. These receptors all stem from a woman in her 50s with HIV. Both conserved end residues are part of each CDR3. The order of the fields is V gene, clone size, D gene, J gene, CDR3 protein, CDR3 DNA. D genes are given only for firm matches. The size field is filled for only some rows; it gives once, few, many or a size class.

V: TRBV4-1; size: -; D: -; J: TRBJ2-3; CDR3: CASSQEAGGADTQYF; DNA: TGCGCCAGCAGCCAAGAGGCAGGAGGGGCAGATACGCAGTATTTT
V: TRBV18; size: -; D: TRBD1; J: TRBJ2-6; CDR3: CASRYTGGGSGANVLTF; DNA: TGTGCCAGCCGCTATACAGGGGGAGGATCTGGGGCCAACGTCCTGACTTTC
V: TRBV29-1; size: -; D: TRBD2; J: TRBJ2-1; CDR3: CSVRGGPSSYNEQFF; DNA: TGCAGCGTTCGCGGGGGGCCGAGCTCCTACAATGAGCAGTTCTTC
V: TRBV5-1; size: -; D: -; J: TRBJ2-4; CDR3: CASSPGTLAKNIQYF; DNA: TGCGCCAGCAGCCCGGGTACCCTAGCCAAAAACATTCAGTACTTC
V: TRBV5-1; size: -; D: -; J: TRBJ2-2; CDR3: CASSLETGELFF; DNA: TGCGCCAGCAGCTTGGAGACCGGGGAGCTGTTTTTT
V: TRBV5-1; size: -; D: -; J: TRBJ1-2; CDR3: CASSLGWGDYGYTF; DNA: TGCGCCAGCAGCTTGGGCTGGGGAGACTATGGCTACACCTTC
V: TRBV19; size: -; D: TRBD1; J: TRBJ2-2; CDR3: CASKAGGQITGELFF; DNA: TGTGCCAGTAAGGCAGGGGGACAGATCACCGGGGAGCTGTTTTTT
V: TRBV27; size: -; D: -; J: TRBJ2-5; CDR3: CASHPAGEETQYF; DNA: TGTGCCAGTCACCCCGCAGGGGAAGAGACCCAGTACTTC
V: TRBV5-1; size: -; D: -; J: TRBJ2-4; CDR3: CASSLGFGSLGWAGAKNIQYF; DNA: TGCGCCAGCAGCTTGGGTTTCGGCAGCCTCGGATGGGCAGGAGCCAAAAACATTCAGTACTTC
V: TRBV19; size: few; D: -; J: TRBJ1-1; CDR3: CASSLPRGYQHTEAFF; DNA: TGTGCCAGTAGTTTACCCCGGGGGTACCAGCACACTGAAGCTTTCTTT
V: TRBV6-5; size: once; D: TRBD1; J: TRBJ1-1; CDR3: CASSLGQGGTEAFF; DNA: TGTGCCAGCAGTTTAGGACAGGGAGGGACTGAAGCTTTCTTT
V: TRBV7-6; size: -; D: TRBD2; J: TRBJ2-7; CDR3: CASSLSTRASGGYEQYF; DNA: TGTGCCAGCAGCCTTAGCACTCGGGCTAGCGGGGGATACGAGCAGTACTTC
V: TRBV27; size: -; D: TRBD1; J: TRBJ2-7; CDR3: CASSLAGTDFYEQYF; DNA: TGTGCCAGCAGTTTGGCCGGGACAGACTTCTACGAGCAGTACTTC
V: TRBV5-1; size: once; D: TRBD1; J: TRBJ1-6; CDR3: CASSNDRAYSPLHF; DNA: TGCGCCAGCAGCAATGACAGGGCGTATTCACCCCTCCACTTT
V: TRBV5-8; size: -; D: TRBD1; J: TRBJ1-2; CDR3: CASSFRDRDLGYTF; DNA: TGTGCCAGCAGCTTCCGGGACAGGGACTTAGGCTACACCTTC
V: TRBV30; size: few; D: TRBD1; J: TRBJ2-7; CDR3: CAWNRGTYEQYF; DNA: TGTGCCTGGAACAGGGGAACCTACGAGCAGTACTTC
V: TRBV7-2; size: -; D: -; J: TRBJ1-1; CDR3: CASSPGSYSYEAFF; DNA: TGTGCCAGCAGCCCGGGATCTTACTCGTATGAAGCTTTCTTT
V: TRBV11-2; size: -; D: TRBD2; J: TRBJ2-2; CDR3: CASSPGLAGGNGELFF; DNA: TGTGCCAGCAGCCCGGGACTAGCGGGGGGTAACGGGGAGCTGTTTTTT
V: TRBV11-2; size: -; D: TRBD2; J: TRBJ2-5; CDR3: CASRSGGRGVETQYF; DNA: TGTGCCAGCAGATCCGGGGGGCGGGGGGTAGAGACCCAGTACTTC
V: TRBV29-1; size: -; D: TRBD2; J: TRBJ2-7; CDR3: CSGLAGGPIYEQYF; DNA: TGCAGCGGGCTAGCGGGGGGTCCCATCTACGAGCAGTACTTC
V: TRBV19; size: few; D: TRBD1; J: TRBJ1-2; CDR3: CASSIVPTGGISGYTF; DNA: TGTGCCAGTAGTATAGTTCCGACAGGGGGCATTTCTGGCTACACCTTC
V: TRBV15; size: -; D: TRBD2; J: TRBJ2-2; CDR3: CATSRVAGVGTGELFF; DNA: TGTGCCACCAGCAGGGTAGCGGGGGTGGGCACCGGGGAGCTGTTTTTT
V: TRBV5-1; size: -; D: -; J: TRBJ1-6; CDR3: CASSSQGAENSPLHF; DNA: TGCGCCAGCAGCTCCCAAGGGGCAGAGAATTCACCCCTCCACTTT
V: TRBV12-5; size: once; D: -; J: TRBJ2-1; CDR3: CASGLVVWEASDNEQFF; DNA: TGTGCTAGTGGTTTGGTGGTTTGGGAAGCTAGCGACAATGAGCAGTTCTTC
V: TRBV9; size: -; D: -; J: TRBJ2-6; CDR3: CASSPIGRGSGANVLTF; DNA: TGTGCCAGCAGCCCAATCGGAAGGGGCTCTGGGGCCAACGTCCTGACTTTC
V: TRBV28; size: once; D: -; J: TRBJ2-5; CDR3: CASSSGALVKTQYF; DNA: TGTGCCAGCAGTTCCGGGGCATTGGTTAAGACCCAGTACTTC
V: TRBV5-1; size: -; D: -; J: TRBJ2-1; CDR3: CASSLQWGSDNEQFF; DNA: TGCGCCAGCAGCTTGCAGTGGGGTAGCGACAATGAGCAGTTCTTC
V: TRBV19; size: -; D: -; J: TRBJ2-3; CDR3: CASSPHTDTQYF; DNA: TGTGCCAGTAGTCCTCACACAGATACGCAGTATTTT
V: TRBV7-2; size: -; D: TRBD1; J: TRBJ2-7; CDR3: CASSSRQGYSYEQYF; DNA: TGTGCCAGCAGCTCCCGACAGGGCTACTCCTACGAGCAGTACTTC
V: TRBV6-5; size: once; D: -; J: TRBJ2-2; CDR3: CASSYAEDTGELFF; DNA: TGTGCCAGCAGTTACGCGGAAGACACCGGGGAGCTGTTTTTT
V: TRBV5-1; size: -; D: -; J: TRBJ1-3; CDR3: CASSLAETAAGNTIYF; DNA: TGCGCCAGCAGCTTGGCCGAGACAGCAGCTGGAAACACCATATATTTT
V: TRBV5-6; size: -; D: -; J: TRBJ1-1; CDR3: CASSLVSQNTEAFF; DNA: TGTGCCAGCAGCTTGGTCAGCCAGAACACTGAAGCTTTCTTT
V: TRBV7-8; size: -; D: TRBD2; J: TRBJ2-3; CDR3: CASSLRTSVSDTQYF; DNA: TGTGCCAGCAGCTTACGGACTAGCGTATCAGATACGCAGTATTTT
V: TRBV11-2; size: -; D: -; J: TRBJ1-1; CDR3: CASSGNTGFIKANTEAFF; DNA: TGTGCCAGCAGCGGAAACACAGGGTTTATAAAGGCGAACACTGAAGCTTTCTTT
V: TRBV18; size: -; D: TRBD2; J: TRBJ2-1; CDR3: CASSPTDPGLAGGLYGEQFF; DNA: TGTGCCAGCTCACCGACAGACCCCGGACTAGCGGGGGGGCTATATGGTGAGCAGTTCTTC
V: TRBV18; size: -; D: TRBD1; J: TRBJ2-5; CDR3: CASSDRRLQETQYF; DNA: TGTGCCAGCTCGGACAGGAGATTACAAGAGACCCAGTACTTC
V: TRBV19; size: once; D: -; J: TRBJ1-5; CDR3: CASSIWKGSYQPQHF; DNA: TGTGCCAGTAGTATCTGGAAAGGGTCCTATCAGCCCCAGCATTTT
V: TRBV11-1; size: -; D: TRBD1; J: TRBJ1-1; CDR3: CASTPGGTEAFF; DNA: TGTGCCAGCACCCCAGGGGGCACTGAAGCTTTCTTT
V: TRBV7-2; size: -; D: -; J: TRBJ2-2; CDR3: CASSPGTGLSGELFF; DNA: TGTGCCAGCAGTCCCGGGACGGGATTAAGCGGGGAGCTGTTTTTT
V: TRBV2; size: -; D: -; J: TRBJ2-5; CDR3: CASSYGRGETQYF; DNA: TGTGCCAGCAGTTACGGGCGCGGGGAGACCCAGTACTTC
V: TRBV28; size: few; D: -; J: TRBJ1-2; CDR3: CASSPARSYGYTF; DNA: TGTGCCAGCAGTCCGGCGCGGAGCTATGGCTACACCTTC
V: TRBV6-1; size: once; D: -; J: TRBJ1-2; CDR3: CASSLSFYGYTF; DNA: TGTGCCAGCAGTTTAAGTTTCTATGGCTACACCTTC
V: TRBV2; size: -; D: TRBD2; J: TRBJ2-2; CDR3: CASTKRGPAGELFF; DNA: TGTGCCAGCACAAAGCGGGGGCCGGCCGGGGAGCTGTTTTTT
V: TRBV7-9; size: -; D: TRBD1; J: TRBJ2-7; CDR3: CASSSGQGGHEQYF; DNA: TGTGCCAGCAGCTCGGGACAGGGGGGCCACGAGCAGTACTTC